This is a list of T cell receptor beta chains from one sample in a study of T-cell reconstitution after alpha-beta-depleted transplantation in children. TCRdb analysed the PCR reads with MiXCR anew, one entry per CDR3 protein. The sample has 500,000 or so distinct CDR3 sequences, roughly 33% seen once; the top ten hold approximately 2.3%. This sample comprised PBMCs from the stem cell graft donor, obtained from the stem cell graft. All receptors derive from a human donor who donated a stem cell graft to a child with aplastic anemia. Each CDR3 is given with its conserved first and last residue. A D gene is named only where the DNA matches it firmly. Rows may omit the clone size; those that give it use once, few, many or a size class.

CDR3 length	clone size	V gene	J gene	D gene	CDR3 DNA	CDR3 protein
16	NA	TRBV12-3/TRBV12-4	TRBJ1-5	NA	TGTGCCAGCAGTGGGACCGGGACTGATAGCAATCAGCCCCAGCATTTT	CASSGTGTDSNQPQHF
12	NA	TRBV18	TRBJ2-5	NA	TGTGCCAGCTCACCAGAGCAGGAGACCCAGTACTTC	CASSPEQETQYF
13	NA	TRBV4-1	TRBJ1-5	NA	TGCGCCAGCAGCGAGGTTATAGATCAGCCCCAGCATTTT	CASSEVIDQPQHF
12	few	TRBV2	TRBJ2-5	NA	TGTGCCATGCGACCGGGGGAAGAGACCCAGTACTTC	CAMRPGEETQYF
13	NA	TRBV2	TRBJ2-1	NA	TGTGCCAGCACCAACCACGTGGGGAGTGAGCAGTTCTTC	CASTNHVGSEQFF
16	NA	TRBV5-1	TRBJ2-5	TRBD2	TGCGCCAGCAGCTTGGGGTCTAGCGGGAGTGGAGAGACCCAGTACTTC	CASSLGSSGSGETQYF
14	few	TRBV6-1	TRBJ1-5	TRBD1	TGTGCCAGCAGTCAGGACAGGGGGGATCAGCCCCAGCATTTT	CASSQDRGDQPQHF
15	NA	TRBV19	TRBJ2-1	TRBD2	TGTGCCAGTAGTACGCTTAGCGGGAGGGACAATGAGCAGTTCTTC	CASSTLSGRDNEQFF
14	few	TRBV30	TRBJ2-3	NA	TGTGCCTGGGATCGACAGGTTAGCACAGATACGCAGTATTTT	CAWDRQVSTDTQYF
11	few	TRBV20-1	TRBJ2-7	NA	TGCGGGATCTGGGCCTCCTACGAGCAGTACTTC	CGIWASYEQYF
17	NA	TRBV27	TRBJ1-1	NA	TGTGCCAGCAGTTTTGGGCAGGGCCCCGGAAAGAACACTGAAGCTTTCTTT	CASSFGQGPGKNTEAFF